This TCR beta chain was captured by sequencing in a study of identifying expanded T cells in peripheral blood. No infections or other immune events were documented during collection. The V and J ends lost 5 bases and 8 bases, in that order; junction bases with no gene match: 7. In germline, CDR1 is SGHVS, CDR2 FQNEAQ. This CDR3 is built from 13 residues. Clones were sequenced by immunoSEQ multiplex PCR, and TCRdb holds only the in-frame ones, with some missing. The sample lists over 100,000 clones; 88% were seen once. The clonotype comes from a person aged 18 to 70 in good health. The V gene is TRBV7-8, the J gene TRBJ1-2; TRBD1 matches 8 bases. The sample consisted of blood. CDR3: CASSSQGAGGYTF. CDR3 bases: TGTGCCAGCAGCAGTCAGGGGGCGGGCGGCTACACCTTC.